Each of the 23 T cell receptor beta chains below was sequenced from the same sample in a study of blood T cell repertoires in COVID-19. This table comes from immunoSEQ multiplex PCR, and its TCRdb copy is limited to in-frame clones, with some not included. The profile shows roughly 56,000 clones, about 85% of them singletons. Sequencing was done on a sample of peripheral blood. These receptors originate from a human donor in a cohort sampled during active COVID-19.

The rearrangement joins TRBV6-4 to TRBJ1-5; TRBD1 might be the D (5 bases). Germline V gives CDR1 MRHNA, CDR2 SNTAGT. The CDR3 runs to 15 residues. Trimming shortened V by 10 bases and J by 9 bases, and 25 bases separated the two germline ends. The CDR3, as DNA: TGTGCCATCGTCTGTTTCGACAGCTCTTCATTGCCCCAGCATTTT. It is translated as CAIVCFDSSSLPQHF.

This rearrangement joins TRBV27 to TRBJ2-7, with D possibly being TRBD2 (5 bases). The V and J ends lost 5 bases and 2 bases respectively, with 10 bases between them. The CDR3 runs to 13 residues. The germline CDR1 and CDR2 sequences are MNHEY and SMNVEV (reference sequence). The CDR3 DNA is TGTGCCAGCAGTCGGACTGCGCCCTACGAGCAGTACTTC. The encoded protein is CASSRTAPYEQYF.

V usage is TRBV4-1 and J usage is TRBJ1-2; the match to TRBD1 covers 7 bases. The V gene's germline CDR1 is MGHRA and CDR2 YSYEKL. This CDR3 has 12 residues. V lost 7 bases to trimming and J lost 7 bases; unmatched junction nucleotides: 6. The chain's CDR3 is CASTGGGLGYTF. DNA of the CDR3: TGCGCCAGCACAGGGGGTGGGCTTGGCTACACCTTC.

The chain combines TRBV11-1 with TRBJ2-7; D unclear. This CDR3 contains 13 residues. Germline CDR1 is SGHAT and CDR2 is FQDESV (reference sequence). V lost 1 base, J lost 0 bases, and 4 bases lay in between. The CDR3 reads CASSLEPSYEQYF. The CDR3, as DNA: TGTGCCAGCAGCTTAGAGCCCTCCTACGAGCAGTACTTC.

The chain joins TRBV7-8 to TRBJ1-6, with 7 bases lining up with TRBD1. CDR1 and CDR2 from the germline V gene are SGHVS and FQNEAQ. V lost 5 bases, J lost 4 bases, and 8 bases stayed unmatched. The CDR3 extends over 16 amino acids. The CDR3 nucleotides read TGTGCCAGCAGCCCGGCCGTACAGGGGTATAATTCACCCCTCCACTTT. This codes for CASSPAVQGYNSPLHF.

The rearrangement links TRBV4-1 to TRBJ2-5; TRBD1 agrees at 7 bases. Germline CDR1 is MGHRA and CDR2 is YSYEKL. V shed 1 base and J 1 base; nucleotides not matched to a gene: 9. This CDR3 is 17 amino acids long. The CDR3 region has the DNA TGCGCCAGCAGCCAAGCCCATCTGACAGGGCGCCAAGAGACCCAGTACTTC. It specifies CASSQAHLTGRQETQYF.

The chain links TRBV7-3 to TRBJ2-1; 9 bases agree with TRBD2. V dropped 5 bases and J dropped 4; count of bases not matched to a gene: 6. CDR3 size: 15 residues. CDR1 is SGHTA, CDR2 FQGTGA, per germline. The CDR3 sequence: CASSQAGGGYNEQFF. The CDR3 DNA is TGTGCCAGCAGCCAAGCGGGAGGAGGGTACAATGAGCAGTTCTTC.

The V call is TRBV3-1 (or the pseudogene TRBV3-2), the J call TRBJ2-1; 8 positions agree with TRBD2. The CDR3 has 14 residues. Trimming took 7 bases from V and 5 from J; bases not matched to a gene: 7. Germline assignment: CDR1 LGHDT and CDR2 YNNKEL (reference sequence). The CDR3 DNA reads as TGTGCCAGCAAAGTTCGGGAGGGAGACAATGAGCAGTTCTTC. It yields the protein CASKVREGDNEQFF.

The chain couples TRBV7-2 to TRBJ1-5; 9 bases fit TRBD1. The CDR3 loop spans 16 amino acids. Trimming at V came to 5 bases and at J to 4 bases, leaving 9 bases not matched to a gene. Germline V gene lookup returns CDR1 SGHTA and CDR2 FQGNSA. CDR3 amino acids: CASSPPPGQGNQPQHF. CDR3 nucleotide sequence: TGTGCCAGCAGCCCACCACCGGGACAGGGAAATCAGCCCCAGCATTTT.

The J gene is TRBJ1-5, the V gene TRBV6-1; no reliable D call. Per germline, CDR1 MNHNS and CDR2 SASEGT. Trimming removed 1 base from V and 1 base from J, with 8 bases in between. This CDR3 region has 15 residues. The CDR3 sequence: CASSEGGRSNQPQHF. CDR3 nucleotides: TGTGCCAGCAGTGAAGGCGGGCGGAGCAATCAGCCCCAGCATTTT.

The chain combines TRBV6-1 with TRBJ2-5, with 12 bases lining up with TRBD2. In germline, CDR1 is MNHNS, CDR2 SASEGT. The CDR3 loop spans 16 amino acids. V gave up 2 bases and J gave up 0 bases; unmatched junction bases: 1. This chain's CDR3 is CASSELAGGYQETQYF. DNA of the CDR3: TGTGCCAGCAGTGAACTAGCGGGAGGGTACCAAGAGACCCAGTACTTC.

The rearrangement uses TRBV12-3 or TRBV12-4 and TRBJ2-1; D may be TRBD1 (6 bases). Between the trimmed V and J ends, which lost 2 bases and 9 bases, there was a span of 11 bases. This CDR3 comprises 13 residues. CDR3 loop: CASSLSRGSEQFF. In DNA, the CDR3 is TGTGCCAGCAGTTTAAGCAGGGGTAGTGAGCAGTTCTTC.

The genes are TRBV5-1 and TRBJ1-4; D gene unclear. Trimming left V 0 bases short and J 4 bases short, with 7 bases between. The CDR3 runs to 14 residues. Germline V CDR1 and CDR2: SGHRS, YFSETQ. The CDR3 here is CASSLGEGNEKLFF. CDR3 DNA sequence: TGCGCCAGCAGCTTGGGGGAGGGTAATGAAAAACTGTTTTTT.

The rearrangement joins TRBV7-8 to TRBJ2-5, with D perhaps TRBD1 (5 bases). V gave up 4 bases and J gave up 9 bases, with 12 bases separating them. Germline values: CDR1 SGHVS, CDR2 FQNEAQ. This CDR3 is built from 12 residues. The CDR3 nucleotides read TGTGCCAGCAGCTCCTCCAGGGATTCCCAGTACTTC. It codes for CASSSSRDSQYF.

V usage is TRBV11-2 and J usage is TRBJ2-7; possible D gene TRBD1, 6 bases. This CDR3 has 13 amino acids. Trimming took 2 bases from V and 9 from J, leaving 14 bases between them. CDR1 is SGHAT, CDR2 FQNNGV, per germline. This chain's CDR3 is CASSLNTGSGQYF. The DNA of the CDR3 is TGTGCCAGCAGCTTAAACACAGGGTCGGGGCAGTACTTC. Variable domain in full (rest from reference TRBV11-2 and TRBJ2-7): EAGVAQSPRYKIIEKRQSVAFWCNPISGHATLYWYQQILGQGPKLLIQFQNNGVVDDSQLPKDRFSAERLKGVDSTLKIQPAKLEDSAVYLCASSLNTGSGQYFGPGTRLTVT.

The V call is TRBV19, the J call TRBJ2-5; TRBD1 is a possible D gene (6 bases). The ends were cut back, 5 bases at V and 1 base at J, with 11 bases in the middle. Germline CDR1 is LNHDA and CDR2 is SQIVND (reference sequence). The CDR3 is 14 amino acids. The CDR3 loop is CASSPTGLQETQYF. CDR3 nucleotides: TGTGCCAGTAGTCCCACAGGGCTCCAAGAGACCCAGTACTTC.

The rearrangement joins TRBV6-6 to TRBJ1-5; perhaps TRBD1 as D (5 bases). This CDR3 is built from 14 residues. Germline V CDR1 and CDR2: MNHNY, SVGAGI (reference sequence). V shed 4 bases and J shed 4 bases, with 11 bases lying between them. CDR3 amino acids: CASSFQGNNQPQHF. CDR3 bases: TGTGCCAGCAGTTTTCAGGGAAATAATCAGCCCCAGCATTTT.

The chain couples TRBV18 to TRBJ2-5, with 8 bases identical to TRBD2. J lost 0 bases, V lost 3 bases, and 9 bases had no gene match. This CDR3 has 17 amino acids. Per the germline V gene, CDR1 is KGHSH and CDR2 is LQKENI. The CDR3 DNA is TGTGCCAGCTCACCGCAGCGGGAGCCGAGGAACCAAGAGACCCAGTACTTC. Encoded protein: CASSPQREPRNQETQYF.

The J gene is TRBJ2-6, the V gene TRBV7-3, with 9 bases lining up with TRBD1. The CDR3 covers 19 residues. From germline, CDR1 is SGHTA and CDR2 FQGTGA. Trimming at V came to 2 bases and at J to 1 base, leaving 9 bases not matched to a gene. The CDR3 nucleotides read TGTGCCAGCAGCTTAGTAGGGACAGGGACGCTTTCTGGGGCCAACGTCCTGACTTTC. Protein sequence: CASSLVGTGTLSGANVLTF.

The chain has TRBV5-1 and TRBJ2-4, with TRBD1 identical over 9 bases. CDR3 length equals 16 residues. V lost 4 bases to trimming and J lost 5 bases; unmatched junction nucleotides: 10. Germline values: CDR1 SGHRS, CDR2 YFSETQ. Written as DNA, the CDR3 is TGCGCCAGCAGCGAGCAACCGGGACAGGGCGAAAACATTCAGTACTTC. Protein product: CASSEQPGQGENIQYF.

This clone was picked up a small number of times. V usage is TRBV28 and J usage is TRBJ1-3; D possibly corresponds to TRBD1 (5 bases). Germline CDR1 and CDR2: MDHEN and SYDVKM. V lost 4 bases to trimming and J lost 3 bases, with 10 bases between them. CDR3 size: 14 residues. In nucleotides, the CDR3 is TGTGCCAGCAGTTCCGGGGGGAATGGAAACACCATATATTTT. This codes for CASSSGGNGNTIYF.

The V gene is TRBV30, the J gene TRBJ1-6; 9 bases are shared with TRBD1. V dropped 2 bases and J dropped 10; count of bases not matched to a gene: 9. The CDR3 extends over 15 amino acids. From germline, CDR1 is GTSNPN and CDR2 SVGIG (reference sequence). In nucleotides, the CDR3 is TGTGCCTGGAGTCCTCGGACAGGGGAGAGGTCACCCCTCCACTTT. Encoded protein: CAWSPRTGERSPLHF.

V gene TRBV19 combines with J gene TRBJ1-1, with a weak D call TRBD1 (5 bases). This CDR3 has 12 amino acids. The V end lost 3 bases, the J end lost 8 bases, and 10 bases lay between the germline ends. Germline V gives CDR1 LNHDA, CDR2 SQIVND (reference sequence). CDR3 sequence (DNA): TGTGCCAGTAGTATGGGGCCTCGGGAAGCTTTCTTT. Its protein product is CASSMGPREAFF. Full variable domain (rest looked up from reference TRBV19 and TRBJ1-1): DGGITQSPKYLFRKEGQNVTLSCEQNLNHDAMYWYRQDPGQGLRLIYYSQIVNDFQKGDIAEGYSVSREKKESFPLTVTSAQKNPTAFYLCASSMGPREAFFGQGTRLTVV.